The clone carrying this TCR beta chain was seen repeatedly, ten times or more. Its antigen is as yet unknown. The data originate from a study of T-cell reconstitution after alpha-beta-depleted transplantation in children. Using unique molecular identifiers, the investigators prepared the TCRbeta library. TCRdb re-derived calls from the PCR reads in MiXCR, one entry per CDR3 protein. This sample has about 110,000 distinct CDR3 sequences, with almost 6.5% found just once. Trimming took off 0 bases at V and 4 bases at J, with 10 bases between the two ends. CDR1 and CDR2 from the germline V gene are LGHNA and YNFKEQ. The CDR3 extends over 14 amino acids. Overall study findings and caveats: Once a year had passed after transplant, T-cell counts and diversity came mostly from newly produced T cells. Several hundred graft clones that had expanded were reportedly the source of alpha-beta T cells about two months after transplant.

Sequencing was performed on PBMCs, mostly from graft donor cells, taken 360 days after TCRalphabeta/CD19-depleted stem cell transplant. The chain employs TRBV4-2 and TRBJ2-7; D is undetermined. This sequence was found in a male patient aged 2-15 years who had a stem cell transplant for acute lymphoblastic leukemia, so the T cells may come from the graft donor. The CDR3 DNA follows: TGTGCCAGCAGCCAAGAACGGACGGAGTACGAGCAGTACTTC. Amino acid sequence: CASSQERTEYEQYF.